The clone carrying this T cell receptor beta chain was seen repeatedly, ten times or more. Its antigen remains unidentified. The entry originates in a study of T cells after yellow fever vaccination. Study background: Any fraction with a low cell number was prepared using SMART-Seq v4 Ultra Low Input. Study-level findings and limits: The presence of abundant clonotypes contaminating from the bulk population was possible in FACS-sorted repertoires. There was a small share of clonotypes that showed up in both the CD4 and CD8 compartments.

The authors made TCR cDNA by 5'RACE template switching, adding a universal primer site and UMIs. TCRdb re-analysed the 5' RACE reads in MiXCR, keeping a single row per CDR3 protein. This table has tens of thousands of distinct CDR3 sequences, less than 8.5% appearing once. The specimen comprised CD8+ T cells sorted from PBMCs, sampled around 45 days after the first yellow fever vaccination. This TCR was recovered from a man aged 18 to 29 who received the YFV17D yellow fever vaccine.

The CDR3 DNA reads as TGTGCCAGCAGCTTATGGGGGAGGGACTACGAGCAGTACTTC. Its translation is CASSLWGRDYEQYF. The chain has TRBV7-2 and TRBJ2-7, with 7 bases matching TRBD2. V lost 2 bases to trimming and J lost 3 bases; unmatched junction nucleotides: 4. CDR3 length: 14 residues. Per germline, CDR1 SGHTA and CDR2 FQGNSA.